This T cell receptor (beta chain) was sequenced for a study of CD8 T cells in ankylosing spondylitis. For this clonotype: Antigen specificity is unknown.

TCRdb reprocessed the 5' RACE reads via MiXCR and lists one record per CDR3 protein. Among some 250,000 distinct CDR3 sequences listed, roughly a quarter were seen once. Broader study findings: Disease-linked clones bore a CD8+ phenotype and were relatively rare in peripheral blood. As reported, disease-linked clones showed significant enrichment in matched ankylosing spondylitis synovial fluid. Ankylosing spondylitis blood appeared to carry a characteristic TCR beta motif of roughly 8 highly homologous variants. Some of these motif variants have turned up before, in reports on reactive arthritis synovial fluid and blood.

The trim removed 6 bases at V and 2 bases at J, leaving 4 bases unmatched. The CDR3 is 15 residues long. The V and J genes are TRBV12-3 or TRBV12-4 and TRBJ2-3; 11 nucleotides align to TRBD2. The TCR was taken from a male donor with ankylosing spondylitis or in good health (not recorded which). The specimen sequenced was blood, either unsorted or a sorted T cell fraction (not recorded which). The CDR3 region has the DNA TGTGCCAGCAGACTAGCGGGGGAAGACACAGATACGCAGTATTTT. Translation: CASRLAGEDTDTQYF.